The next 24 T cell receptor beta chains were all read from a single sample in a study of blood T cell repertoires in COVID-19. Profiled with immunoSEQ multiplex PCR; TCRdb holds only in-frame clones, not every one. This sample has about 670,000 clones; approximately 90% occur once, and the top ten carry more than 0.25%. Sequencing used peripheral blood. The receptors were sampled from a woman between 18 and 29 years old with acute or convalescent COVID-19.

The CDR3 loop is CASSPGTSGDIQYF. The CDR3, as DNA: TGTGCCAGCAGCCCCGGGACTAGCGGGGACATTCAGTACTTC. V gene TRBV6-2 or TRBV6-3 combines with J gene TRBJ2-4; 13 bases line up with TRBD2. The V segment lost 6 bases and the J segment 8 bases; nucleotides outside the gene matches: 4. This CDR3 contains 14 residues. Germline V CDR1 and CDR2: MNHEY, SVGEGT.

This rearrangement joins TRBV5-8 to TRBJ1-1; the D is unclear. CDR1 and CDR2 from the germline V gene are SGHTS and YDEGEE. The CDR3 sequence is 11 residues long. Trimming left V 4 bases short and J 11 bases short, with 12 bases between. CDR3 nucleotide sequence: TGTGCCAGCAGCCACCGGAGTAGGGCTTTCTTT. Protein product: CASSHRSRAFF.

The CDR3 DNA reads as TGTGCCAGCAGCCCAACTGGACAGAATGAAAAACTGTTTTTT. Translating gives CASSPTGQNEKLFF. The rearrangement joins TRBV9 to TRBJ1-4; possible D gene TRBD1, 6 bases. Germline loops: CDR1 SGDLS, CDR2 YYNGEE. Trimming shortened V by 4 bases and J by 5 bases, and 12 bases separated the two germline ends. The CDR3 has 14 residues.

The J gene is TRBJ2-1, the V gene TRBV13; 14 bases agree with TRBD2. The CDR3 spans 20 residues. With V trimmed by 5 bases and J by 0 bases, 12 bases remained unmatched. The germline V gene has CDR1 PRHDT and CDR2 FYEKMQ (reference sequence). CDR3 residues: CASSPGTGTSGGLSYNEQFF. In DNA form, the CDR3 reads TGTGCCAGCAGCCCCGGGACCGGGACTAGCGGGGGCCTCTCCTACAATGAGCAGTTCTTC. Based on the CDR3 plus reference TRBV13 and TRBJ2-1, the full variable domain is AAGVIQSPRHLIKEKRETATLKCYPIPRHDTVYWYQQGPGQDPQFLISFYEKMQSDKGSIPDRFSAQQFSDYHSELNMSSLELGDSALYFCASSPGTGTSGGLSYNEQFFGPGTRLTVL.

The CDR3 sequence: CASSLVATSINEQFF. As DNA, the CDR3 is TGTGCCAGCAGCTTGGTGGCGACTAGTATCAATGAGCAGTTCTTC. The chain is built from TRBV5-6 and TRBJ2-1, with D possibly matching TRBD2 (6 bases). Per germline, CDR1 SGHDT and CDR2 YYEEEE. Trimming took 0 bases from V and 6 from J, leaving 13 bases between them. The CDR3 runs 15 residues.

The chain carries TRBV5-1 and TRBJ2-7, with 9 bases that match TRBD2. V trimming: 0 bases; J trimming: 1 base; junction bases outside the gene matches: 2. The V gene's germline CDR1 is SGHRS and CDR2 YFSETQ. The CDR3 is 15 amino acids. The CDR3 DNA sequence: TGCGCCAGCAGCTTGGAAAGCGGGGGGTCCTACGAGCAGTACTTC. It codes for CASSLESGGSYEQYF. Full variable domain (rest looked up from reference TRBV5-1 and TRBJ2-7): KAGVTQTPRYLIKTRGQQVTLSCSPISGHRSVSWYQQTPGQGLQFLFEYFSETQRNKGNFPGRFSGRQFSNSRSEMNVSTLELGDSALYLCASSLESGGSYEQYFGPGTRLTVT.

This sequence joins TRBV18 and TRBJ1-2; TRBD1 agrees at 9 bases. The CDR3 has 13 residues. CDR1 and CDR2 (germline): KGHSH, LQKENI. V lost 4 bases, J lost 5 bases, and 2 bases stayed unmatched. The CDR3 spells CASSQGQGYGYTF. In nucleotides, the CDR3 is TGTGCCAGCTCACAGGGACAGGGTTATGGCTACACCTTC. Drawing the rest from reference TRBV18 and TRBJ1-2, the complete variable domain is NAGVMQNPRHLVRRRGQEARLRCSPMKGHSHVYWYRQLPEEGLKFMVYLQKENIIDESGMPKERFSAEFPKEGPSILRIQQVVRGDSAAYFCASSQGQGYGYTFGSGTRLTVV.

This chain uses TRBV13 with TRBJ2-3; weak D call: TRBD2 (6 bases). V gave up 5 bases and J gave up 2 bases, with 17 bases separating them. In germline, CDR1 is PRHDT, CDR2 FYEKMQ (reference sequence). The CDR3 runs 16 residues. As DNA, the CDR3 is TGTGCCAGCAGCCCTTCCCTTAGCGGATTCACAGATACGCAGTATTTT. This translates into CASSPSLSGFTDTQYF.

This rearrangement joins TRBV29-1 to TRBJ2-1; D is unresolved. The CDR3 totals 12 residues. CDR1 and CDR2 from the germline V gene are SQVTM and ANQGSEA. V lost 5 bases and J 0 bases, leaving 5 bases between the germline ends. The CDR3 is CSVHSSYNEQFF. CDR3 bases: TGCAGCGTTCATAGCTCCTACAATGAGCAGTTCTTC.

This clone appeared a few times. The V call is TRBV6-5, the J call TRBJ1-6, with 7 bases that match TRBD1. The CDR3 totals 15 residues. Germline loops: CDR1 MNHEY, CDR2 SVGAGI. The V gene end was trimmed by 5 bases and the J gene end by 2 bases; junction bases not matched to a gene: 3. The CDR3 DNA is TGTGCCAGCAGTCGACAGGGCACCTATAATTCACCCCTCCACTTT. Translated, it gives CASSRQGTYNSPLHF.

This clone was detected only once. This chain links TRBV7-9 with TRBJ2-2; D is undetermined. Trimming took off 1 base at V and 5 bases at J, with 2 bases between the two ends. The germline V gene encodes CDR1 SEHNR and CDR2 FQNEAQ (reference sequence). The CDR3 totals 12 residues. The CDR3: CASSLVTGELFF. In DNA form, the CDR3 reads TGTGCCAGCAGCTTAGTAACCGGGGAGCTGTTTTTT.

The chain carries TRBV7-3 and TRBJ2-3, with TRBD2 matching 8 bases. V lost 5 bases to trimming and J lost 0 bases; unmatched junction nucleotides: 4. CDR1 and CDR2 from the germline V gene are SGHTA and FQGTGA. The CDR3 covers 15 residues. CDR3 sequence: CASSAGGASTDTQYF. The CDR3 coding sequence is TGTGCCAGCAGCGCCGGGGGGGCAAGCACAGATACGCAGTATTTT.

The gene calls are TRBV2 and TRBJ1-5; D might be TRBD1 (5 bases). Trimming left V 7 bases short and J 3 bases short, with 16 bases between. The CDR3 has 15 residues. Germline V gene sequence: CDR1 SNHLY, CDR2 FYNNEI. CDR3 amino acids: CASNRRGGTNQPQHF. The CDR3 DNA is TGTGCCAGCAACCGACGGGGGGGAACCAATCAGCCCCAGCATTTT.

CDR3 sequence reads: CAWSRTTSGSNQPQHF. In nucleotides, the CDR3 is TGTGCCTGGAGTCGGACCACTTCGGGGAGCAATCAGCCCCAGCATTTT. V and J are TRBV30 and TRBJ1-5; D unresolved. Looked up from germline, CDR1 is GTSNPN and CDR2 is SVGIG (reference sequence). Deletions cut 2 bases from V and 1 base from J, with 15 bases between. CDR3 length: 16 residues.

The V and J genes are TRBV6-1 and TRBJ2-7; D call uncertain. CDR3 size: 15 residues. Germline V gene lookup returns CDR1 MNHNS and CDR2 SASEGT. Trimming shortened V by 0 bases and J by 0 bases, and 9 bases separated the two germline ends. The CDR3 DNA reads TGTGCCAGCAGTGAAGCGAAGAGACACTCCTACGAGCAGTACTTC. Amino acid sequence: CASSEAKRHSYEQYF.

On this clone: Other DNA sequences in the sample encode the same CDR3. The chain employs TRBV6-5 and TRBJ1-2; TRBD1 matches 9 bases. The CDR3 extends over 15 amino acids. V trimming: 0 bases; J trimming: 4 bases; junction bases outside the gene matches: 3. Germline V gene data show CDR1 as MNHEY and CDR2 as SVGAGI. Written as DNA, the CDR3 is TGTGCCAGCAGTTACTCTGGACAGGGGACCTATGGCTACACCTTC. Protein sequence: CASSYSGQGTYGYTF.

The chain uses TRBV13 and TRBJ1-2, with 9 bases matching TRBD1. Germline lookup yields CDR1 PRHDT and CDR2 FYEKMQ (reference sequence). V lost 5 bases to trimming and J lost 3 bases; unmatched junction nucleotides: 10. This CDR3 contains 16 residues. CDR3 region: CASSAYLGQGDYGYTF. CDR3 nucleotides: TGTGCCAGCAGCGCCTACCTGGGACAGGGAGACTATGGCTACACCTTC.

The chain carries TRBV11-2 and TRBJ2-2; 9 nucleotides align to TRBD2. This CDR3 has 16 residues. Germline V gives CDR1 SGHAT, CDR2 FQNNGV. V lost 6 bases and J lost 5; bases outside the gene matches: 10. CDR3 loop: CASRHGRGGRTGELFF. The DNA of the CDR3 is TGTGCCAGCAGACACGGGCGGGGGGGCCGAACCGGGGAGCTGTTTTTT.

This clone occurred once. The V call is TRBV19, the J call TRBJ1-2, with no clear D. The germline V gene has CDR1 LNHDA and CDR2 SQIVND (reference sequence). Deletions cut 3 bases from V and 4 bases from J, with 9 bases between. The CDR3 contains 13 residues. In DNA form, the CDR3 reads TGTGCCAGTAGTATCAACACCGTCTATGGCTACACCTTC. Residues: CASSINTVYGYTF.

The chain links TRBV4-3 to TRBJ1-2; 9 bases map to TRBD1. J was trimmed by 8 bases and V by 5 bases; bases with no gene match: 9. The CDR3 totals 14 residues. Germline assignment: CDR1 LGHNA and CDR2 YSLEER. DNA of the CDR3: TGCGCCAGCAGCTCACAGACAGGGGGTAGGGGCTACACCTTC. Its translation is CASSSQTGGRGYTF.

The chain recombines TRBV6-4 with TRBJ2-3; 9 bases align to TRBD2. The V and J ends lost 3 bases and 4 bases, in that order; junction bases with no gene match: 8. Germline CDR1 reads MRHNA; CDR2 reads SNTAGT. There are 16 residues in the CDR3. The CDR3 nucleotides read TGTGCCAGCAGTGATAAGGAATCTAGCGGGGCAGATACGCAGTATTTT. It codes for CASSDKESSGADTQYF.

The J gene is TRBJ1-1, the V gene TRBV29-1; TRBD1 is a possible D gene (5 bases). CDR3 length: 14 residues. Deletions cut 3 bases from V and 1 base from J, with 12 bases between. CDR1 and CDR2 from the germline V gene are SQVTM and ANQGSEA. CDR3 bases: TGCAGCGTTGATCCGGGGAGGGGGAACACTGAAGCTTTCTTT. Residues: CSVDPGRGNTEAFF.

Concerning this clone: This CDR3 is also generated by other DNA sequences in the sample. The chain is built from TRBV13 and TRBJ2-7; D possibly corresponds to TRBD1 (6 bases). Germline loops: CDR1 PRHDT, CDR2 FYEKMQ (reference sequence). The CDR3 sequence is 14 residues long. V shed 3 bases and J shed 3 bases, with 12 bases lying between them. The CDR3 reads CASSFSGGSYEQYF. The DNA for the CDR3 is TGTGCCAGCAGCTTTTCTGGGGGCAGCTACGAGCAGTACTTC.

This chain connects TRBV6-6 to TRBJ2-3, with a tentative D call TRBD2 (6 bases). From germline, CDR1 is MNHNY and CDR2 SVGAGI (reference sequence). The CDR3 spans 15 residues. Trimming stripped 2 bases from V and 4 bases from J, with 13 bases between. As DNA, the CDR3 is TGTGCCAGCAGTTACGTGGGCAGGGAGGCAGATACGCAGTATTTT. Protein: CASSYVGREADTQYF.